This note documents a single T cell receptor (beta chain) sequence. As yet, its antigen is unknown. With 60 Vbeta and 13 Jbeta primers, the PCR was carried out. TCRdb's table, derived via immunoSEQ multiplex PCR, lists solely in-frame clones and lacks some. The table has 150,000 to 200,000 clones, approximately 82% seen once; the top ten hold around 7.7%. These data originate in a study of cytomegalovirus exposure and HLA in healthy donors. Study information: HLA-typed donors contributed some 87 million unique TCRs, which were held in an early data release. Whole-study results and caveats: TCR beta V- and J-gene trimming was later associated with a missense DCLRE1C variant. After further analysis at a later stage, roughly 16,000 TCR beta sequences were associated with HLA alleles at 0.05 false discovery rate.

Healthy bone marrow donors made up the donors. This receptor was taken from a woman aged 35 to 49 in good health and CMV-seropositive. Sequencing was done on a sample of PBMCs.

The CDR3 nucleotides read TGTGCCAGCTCAGCCGGGACAGGGGGATTTGAAAAACTGTTTTTT. It encodes CASSAGTGGFEKLFF. The rearrangement links TRBV18 to TRBJ1-4, with 11 bases identical to TRBD1. With V trimmed by 5 bases and J by 7 bases, 6 bases remained unmatched. The CDR3 sequence is 15 residues long. Germline-derived CDR1 and CDR2 are KGHSH and LQKENI.